The subject of this entry is one T cell receptor beta chain. This clonotype has more than one count but fewer than ten. Its antigen is unknown. Base qualities are not recorded, but no much larger clone differs from it by a single base. The sample comes from a study of response to subunit inactivated influenza vaccine (dated by TCRdb to the late 2010s). Regarding the study in general: Deep quantitative T cell receptor repertoire profiling was used in the study to track responses to a trivalent subunit inactivated influenza vaccine. What the authors observed across the whole study: The authors suggested that each seasonal influenza vaccination may recruit only a limited number of new T cells.

The protocol used for the library was RT-PCR. For sequencing, an Illumina HiSeq 2500 was employed. Through fastp at Q25 and MiXCR, TCRdb rebuilt clones from the public reads, retaining in-frame beta chains. Identical CDR3 proteins give one entry, which carries the most common genes and DNA. Within this sample are 630,000 or so distinct CDR3 sequences, with around 14% of them counted one time only. The top ten clones comprise roughly 12% of the sample. CDR1 ENHRY and CDR2 SYGVKD are derived from the germline V gene. From the cysteine up to the phenylalanine, the CDR3 has a length of 18 residues. The only DNA kept is the CDR3, 54 bases in frame from the first base. Germline trimming amounts to 0 bases on V and 0 bases on J, with 2 as the count of junction bases outside the gene matches.

The V gene is TRBV10-3 and the J gene is TRBJ2-2; 12 central bases correspond to TRBD2. The clonotype was recovered from a man aged 50-60 years who received an inactivated influenza vaccine. Donor details come from another sample of the same person, matched by shared clones. The starting material was PBMCs from blood, obtained roughly 13 days after vaccination. The CDR3 loop reads CAISESGTSGPNTGELFF. DNA sequence: TGTGCCATCAGTGAGTCGGGGACTAGCGGGCCGAACACCGGGGAGCTGTTTTTT.